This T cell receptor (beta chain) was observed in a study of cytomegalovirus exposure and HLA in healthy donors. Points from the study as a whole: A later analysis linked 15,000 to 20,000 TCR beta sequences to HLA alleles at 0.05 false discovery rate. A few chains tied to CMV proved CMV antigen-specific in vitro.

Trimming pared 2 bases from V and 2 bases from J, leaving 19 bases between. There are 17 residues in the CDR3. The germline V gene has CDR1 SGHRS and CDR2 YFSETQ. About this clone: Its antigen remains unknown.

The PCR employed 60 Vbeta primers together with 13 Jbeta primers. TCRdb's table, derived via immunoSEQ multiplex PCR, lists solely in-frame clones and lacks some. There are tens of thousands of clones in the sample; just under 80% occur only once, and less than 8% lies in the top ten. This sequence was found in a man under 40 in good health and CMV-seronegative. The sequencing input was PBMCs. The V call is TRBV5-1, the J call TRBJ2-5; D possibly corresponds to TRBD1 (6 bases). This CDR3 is CASSFPKDSRIQETQYF. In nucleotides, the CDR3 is TGCGCCAGCAGCTTTCCTAAGGACAGCAGAATTCAAGAGACCCAGTACTTC.